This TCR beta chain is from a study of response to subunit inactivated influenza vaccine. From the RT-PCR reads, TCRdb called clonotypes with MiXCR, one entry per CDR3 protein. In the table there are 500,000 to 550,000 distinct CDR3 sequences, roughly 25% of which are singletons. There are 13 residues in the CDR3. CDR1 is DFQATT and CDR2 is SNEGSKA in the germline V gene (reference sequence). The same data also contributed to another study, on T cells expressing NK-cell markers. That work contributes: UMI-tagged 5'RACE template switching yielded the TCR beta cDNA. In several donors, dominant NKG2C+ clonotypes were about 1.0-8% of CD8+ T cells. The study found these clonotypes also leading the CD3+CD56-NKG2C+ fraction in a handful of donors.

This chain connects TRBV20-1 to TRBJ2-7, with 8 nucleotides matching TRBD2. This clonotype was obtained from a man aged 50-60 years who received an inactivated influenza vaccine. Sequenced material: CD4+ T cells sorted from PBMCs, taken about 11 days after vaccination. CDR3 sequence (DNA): TGCAGCCCCCGGTCGGAGCGGGAGTACGAGCAGTACTTC. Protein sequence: CSPRSEREYEQYF.